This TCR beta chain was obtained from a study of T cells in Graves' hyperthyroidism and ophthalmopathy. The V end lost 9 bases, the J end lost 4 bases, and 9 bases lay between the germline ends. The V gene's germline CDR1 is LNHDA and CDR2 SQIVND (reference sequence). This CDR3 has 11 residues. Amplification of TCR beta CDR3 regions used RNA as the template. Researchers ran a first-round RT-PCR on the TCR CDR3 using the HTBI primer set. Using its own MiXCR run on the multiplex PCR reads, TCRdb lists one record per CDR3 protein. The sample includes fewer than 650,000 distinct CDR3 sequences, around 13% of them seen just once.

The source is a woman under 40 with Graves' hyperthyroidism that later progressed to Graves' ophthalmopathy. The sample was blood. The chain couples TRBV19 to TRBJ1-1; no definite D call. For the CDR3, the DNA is TGTGCCAGCCTACATAGCACTGAAGCTTTCTTT. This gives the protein CASLHSTEAFF.